A single sample is the source of the 20 T cell receptor beta chains below, sequenced in a study of cytomegalovirus exposure and HLA in healthy donors. PCR employed 60 Vbeta and 13 Jbeta primers. Sequencing used immunoSEQ multiplex PCR; TCRdb keeps in-frame clones, though not all of them. In the table there are around 140,000 clones, approximately 80% of which are singletons. The specimen sequenced was PBMCs. The source of these receptors is a woman in her late teens or twenties in good health and CMV-seropositive.

The table lists this clone with a count of one. The V call is TRBV19, the J call TRBJ1-5; 8 bases map to TRBD1. The V and J ends lost 7 bases and 4 bases, in that order; junction bases with no gene match: 12. The CDR3 has 16 residues. CDR1 and CDR2 from the germline V gene are LNHDA and SQIVND (reference sequence). The CDR3: CASIKVGTGGNQPQHF. Here the CDR3 DNA reads TGTGCCAGTATCAAGGTCGGGACAGGTGGTAATCAGCCCCAGCATTTT. The whole variable domain, filled in from reference TRBV19 and TRBJ1-5, reads DGGITQSPKYLFRKEGQNVTLSCEQNLNHDAMYWYRQDPGQGLRLIYYSQIVNDFQKGDIAEGYSVSREKKESFPLTVTSAQKNPTAFYLCASIKVGTGGNQPQHFGDGTRLSIL.

The rearrangement joins TRBV6-5 to TRBJ1-1; a weak D match, TRBD1 (5 bases). Looked up from germline, CDR1 is MNHEY and CDR2 is SVGAGI. This CDR3 contains 13 residues. Trimming removed 2 bases at V and 6 bases at J, with 10 bases between. The CDR3 DNA follows: TGTGCCAGCAGTTACAGGGGCTACCCTGAAGCTTTCTTT. It encodes CASSYRGYPEAFF.

This rearrangement joins TRBV4-1 to TRBJ2-5; 8 nucleotides match TRBD2. V shed 1 base and J 5 bases; nucleotides not matched to a gene: 15. The CDR3 covers 18 residues. Germline CDR1 is MGHRA and CDR2 is YSYEKL. The DNA of the CDR3 is TGCGCCAGCAGCCAAGTCGTGAGTAGCGGGGCCTCTAGGGAGACCCAGTACTTC. This encodes CASSQVVSSGASRETQYF.

CDR3: CASSQDRGQGDTGELFF. The CDR3 DNA follows: TGCGCCAGCAGCCAAGATCGGGGACAGGGCGACACCGGGGAGCTGTTTTTT. The chain links TRBV4-3 to TRBJ2-2; 9 bases match TRBD1. V shed 0 bases, J shed 3 bases, and the junction held 5 bases outside the gene matches. The CDR3 extends over 17 amino acids. Germline lookup yields CDR1 LGHNA and CDR2 YSLEER.

This chain connects TRBV10-2 to TRBJ2-5; 8 bases are shared with TRBD2. The DNA end lines up better with TRBJ2-7; the J call may be wrong. The CDR3 consists of 15 residues. Germline CDR1 and CDR2: WSHSY and SAAADI. CDR3 DNA: TGCGCCAGCAGATTGGGCGGAGCGGGGGAAAGCGAGCAGTACTTC. It encodes CASRLGGAGESEQYF.

This chain uses TRBV2 with TRBJ1-1; D gene ambiguous. Trimming took 5 bases from V and 0 from J, leaving 10 bases between them. Germline CDR1 and CDR2: SNHLY and FYNNEI. This CDR3 spans 14 amino acids. DNA of the CDR3: TGTGCCAGCAGTTTGGGAGCGATGAACACTGAAGCTTTCTTT. Translated, it gives CASSLGAMNTEAFF.

The V and J genes are TRBV6-5 and TRBJ1-1; no definite D call. CDR1 and CDR2 from the germline V gene are MNHEY and SVGAGI. The V end was cut by 0 bases, the J end by 1 base, with 9 bases between. The length of the CDR3 is 15 residues. In DNA form, the CDR3 reads TGTGCCAGCAGTTACTCCCTTGCGGCGAACACTGAAGCTTTCTTT. It translates to CASSYSLAANTEAFF.

The chain combines TRBV6-1 with TRBJ1-5, with TRBD1 matching 7 bases. Germline loops: CDR1 MNHNS, CDR2 SASEGT. V lost 6 bases, J lost 3 bases, and 5 bases stayed unmatched. This CDR3 is 14 amino acids long. In DNA form, the CDR3 reads TGTGCCAGCAGCTCAGACAGGGTCAATCAGCCCCAGCATTTT. This translates into CASSSDRVNQPQHF.

This clone was counted only a few times. V and J are TRBV9 and TRBJ2-1; D is ambiguous. There are 15 residues in the CDR3. Germline-derived CDR1 and CDR2 are SGDLS and YYNGEE. Trimming cost V 0 bases and J 0 bases, with 7 bases left between them. The CDR3 DNA reads as TGTGCCAGCAGCGTAGGGTCTAGCTCCTACAATGAGCAGTTCTTC. It is translated as CASSVGSSSYNEQFF.

The J gene is TRBJ2-1, the V gene TRBV25-1, with 8 bases lining up with TRBD2. The CDR3 runs 12 residues. V was pared by 1 base and J by 16 bases, with 6 bases of the junction left unmatched. Germline-derived CDR1 and CDR2 are MGHDK and SYGVNS. In DNA form, the CDR3 reads TGTGCCAGCAGTGAATCCGGGACTAGGTCCTTCTTC. Translating it yields CASSESGTRSFF.

The chain has TRBV19 and TRBJ2-1, with 10 bases lining up with TRBD1. V shed 7 bases, J shed 10 bases, and the junction held 10 bases outside the gene matches. The V gene's germline CDR1 is LNHDA and CDR2 SQIVND (reference sequence). CDR3 length: 14 residues. CDR3 DNA sequence: TGTGCCAGTACCGTGACAGGGGGCTACGGGGAGCAGTTCTTC. The encoded protein is CASTVTGGYGEQFF. The full variable domain, rest sourced from reference TRBV19 and TRBJ2-1, is DGGITQSPKYLFRKEGQNVTLSCEQNLNHDAMYWYRQDPGQGLRLIYYSQIVNDFQKGDIAEGYSVSREKKESFPLTVTSAQKNPTAFYLCASTVTGGYGEQFFGPGTRLTVL.

This clone was seen only once. The V gene is TRBV14, the J gene TRBJ1-6, with a weak D call TRBD1 (6 bases). Trimming removed 6 bases from V and 3 bases from J, with 12 bases in between. This CDR3 region has 15 residues. From germline, CDR1 is SGHDN and CDR2 FVKESK. The CDR3 DNA is TGTGCCAGCAGAAGGGACACGCTCTATAATTCACCCCTCCACTTT. The encoded protein is CASRRDTLYNSPLHF.

The chain uses TRBV25-1 and TRBJ2-7, with a tentative D call TRBD1 (5 bases). Germline loops: CDR1 MGHDK, CDR2 SYGVNS. Deletions cut 2 bases from V and 4 bases from J, with 18 bases between. CDR3 length: 16 amino acids. DNA of the CDR3: TGTGCCAGCAGTGAACCTGCCGGAGACAGCGATTACGAGCAGTACTTC. Its protein is CASSEPAGDSDYEQYF.

The chain has TRBV25-1 and TRBJ1-1, with 8 bases that match TRBD1. CDR3 length equals 15 residues. Germline V CDR1 and CDR2: MGHDK, SYGVNS. Trimming took 8 bases from V and 2 from J; bases not matched to a gene: 10. Here the CDR3 DNA reads TGTGCCAGCCACGAAAGGACAGGGCCCAACACTGAAGCTTTCTTT. It yields the protein CASHERTGPNTEAFF.

In its sample, this clone was seen a few times. The chain uses TRBV6-1 and TRBJ1-3; weak D call: TRBD1 (6 bases). The CDR3 sequence is 13 residues long. V was cut by 7 bases and J by 4 bases, with 11 bases left in between. Germline-derived CDR1 and CDR2 are MNHNS and SASEGT. CDR3 loop: CASTRGIGNTIYF. The CDR3 DNA reads TGTGCCAGCACGAGGGGGATCGGAAACACCATATATTTT.

V and J are TRBV5-1 and TRBJ2-5, with 8 bases lining up with TRBD1. CDR3 length: 14 amino acids. Germline CDR1 reads SGHRS; CDR2 reads YFSETQ. The V gene end was trimmed by 7 bases and the J gene end by 5 bases; junction bases not matched to a gene: 10. For the CDR3, the DNA is TGCGCCAGCCGGCAACAGGGGGTTTCGGAGACCCAGTACTTC. It specifies CASRQQGVSETQYF. The whole variable domain, filled in from reference TRBV5-1 and TRBJ2-5, reads KAGVTQTPRYLIKTRGQQVTLSCSPISGHRSVSWYQQTPGQGLQFLFEYFSETQRNKGNFPGRFSGRQFSNSRSEMNVSTLELGDSALYLCASRQQGVSETQYFGPGTRLLVL.

This chain joins TRBV12-2 and TRBJ1-3; the table gives TRBD1 as D, unverified against the DNA. TRBV12-2 is annotated as a pseudogene. The CDR3 covers 16 residues. The chain's CDR3 is CASRLARQGSGNTIYF. CDR3 coding DNA: TGTGCAAGTCGCTTAGCGCGGCAGGGGTCAGGAAACACCATATATTTT.

This clone was seen more than once but under ten times. V usage is TRBV5-1 and J usage is TRBJ2-5; TRBD2 agrees at 9 bases. Germline V lookup: CDR1 SGHRS, CDR2 YFSETQ. Trimming cost V 0 bases and J 3 bases; bases outside gene matches: 6. This CDR3 has 16 residues. This CDR3 is CASSLVAGGTKETQYF. CDR3 nucleotide sequence: TGCGCCAGCAGCTTGGTTGCGGGGGGGACAAAAGAGACCCAGTACTTC.

The V gene is TRBV30, the J gene TRBJ1-5; TRBD1 matches 7 bases. This CDR3 has 14 amino acids. Germline lookup yields CDR1 GTSNPN and CDR2 SVGIG (reference sequence). V was pared by 5 bases and J by 2 bases, with 6 bases of the junction left unmatched. The CDR3 here is CAWAQGRRNQPQHF. Written as DNA, the CDR3 is TGTGCCTGGGCACAGGGGCGGCGCAATCAGCCCCAGCATTTT.

CDR3 sequence (DNA): TGTGCCAGCAGCGGAGAGAGCTCCTATAATTCACCCCTCCACTTT. Translating gives CASSGESSYNSPLHF. J is TRBJ1-6 and V is TRBV7-2; no reliable D call. Trimming took off 5 bases at V and 0 bases at J, with 8 bases between the two ends. CDR3 size: 15 residues. Per germline, CDR1 SGHTA and CDR2 FQGNSA.